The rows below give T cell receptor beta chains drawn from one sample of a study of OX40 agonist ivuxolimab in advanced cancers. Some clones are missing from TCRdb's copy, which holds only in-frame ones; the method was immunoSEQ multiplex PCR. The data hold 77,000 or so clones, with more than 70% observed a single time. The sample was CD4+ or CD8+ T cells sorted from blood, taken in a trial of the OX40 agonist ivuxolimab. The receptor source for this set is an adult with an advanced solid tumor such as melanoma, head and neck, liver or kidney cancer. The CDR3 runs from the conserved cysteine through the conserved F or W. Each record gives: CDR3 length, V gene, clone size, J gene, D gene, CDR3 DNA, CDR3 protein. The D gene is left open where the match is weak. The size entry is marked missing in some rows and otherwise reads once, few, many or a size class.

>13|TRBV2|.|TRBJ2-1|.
TGTGCCAGCAAACAGGTGACCTACAATGAGCAGTTCTTC
CASKQVTYNEQFF
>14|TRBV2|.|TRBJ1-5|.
TGTGCCACCATGGCAGGGTATAGCAATCAGCCCCAGCATTTT
CATMAGYSNQPQHF
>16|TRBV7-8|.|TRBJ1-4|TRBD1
TGTGCCAGCAGCCTCCGACAGGGCGCAACTAATGAAAAACTGTTTTTT
CASSLRQGATNEKLFF
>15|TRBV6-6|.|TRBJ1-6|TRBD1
TGTGCCAGCAGTTACCGGGACAGGGGTAATTCACCCCTCCACTTT
CASSYRDRGNSPLHF
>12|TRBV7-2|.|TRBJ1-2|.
TGTGCCAGCAGCTTAGACGGTTATGGCTACACCTTC
CASSLDGYGYTF
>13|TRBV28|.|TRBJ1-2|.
TGTGCCAGCAGTTTAGGGGGGGGCACCGGCTACACCTTC
CASSLGGGTGYTF
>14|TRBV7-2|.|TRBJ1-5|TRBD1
TGTGCCAGCAGAGGTGGACAGGGAGGGCAGCCCCAGCATTTT
CASRGGQGGQPQHF
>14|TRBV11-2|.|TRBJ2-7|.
TGTGCCAGCAGCCCAGGGACGTATACCTACGAGCAGTACTTC
CASSPGTYTYEQYF
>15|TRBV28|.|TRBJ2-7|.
TGTGCCAGCAGAGGCCGGGACACCCCGTCCTACGAGCAGTACTTC
CASRGRDTPSYEQYF
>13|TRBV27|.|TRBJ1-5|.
TGTGCCAGCAGCCGGGGGACGGGTCAGCCCCAGCATTTT
CASSRGTGQPQHF
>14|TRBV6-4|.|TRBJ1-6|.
TGTGCCAGCCGGACTGGGACCGCTAATTCACCCCTCCACTTT
CASRTGTANSPLHF
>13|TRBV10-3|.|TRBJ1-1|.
TGTGCCATCAGTGAGTTAAAGGTTACTGAAGCTTTCTTT
CAISELKVTEAFF
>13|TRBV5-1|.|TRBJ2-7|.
TGCGCCAGCAGCGCCCGGGACGCGGGGGAGCAGTACTTC
CASSARDAGEQYF
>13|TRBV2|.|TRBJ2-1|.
TGTGCCAGCAGCGCCGACAGTTACAATGAGCAGTTCTTC
CASSADSYNEQFF
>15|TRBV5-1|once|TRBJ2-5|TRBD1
TGCGCCAGCAGCATTACCGGGACAGGGAAAGAGACCCAGTACTTC
CASSITGTGKETQYF
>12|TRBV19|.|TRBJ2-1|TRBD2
TGTGCCAGTAGGGCGGGAGGCACCCAGCAGTTCTTC
CASRAGGTQQFF
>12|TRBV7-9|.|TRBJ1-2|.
TGTGCCAGCAGCTCGCAGGGTCAAGGCTACACCTTC
CASSSQGQGYTF
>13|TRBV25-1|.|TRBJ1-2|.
TGTGCCAGCAGTGAACGCCAGGGATCTGGCTACACCTTC
CASSERQGSGYTF
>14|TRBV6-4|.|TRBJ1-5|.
TGTGCCAGCAGACCCCATTCTAGCAATCAGCCCCAGCATTTT
CASRPHSSNQPQHF
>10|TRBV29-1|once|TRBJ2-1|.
TGCAGCGTTAAGAACAATGAGCAGTTCTTC
CSVKNNEQFF
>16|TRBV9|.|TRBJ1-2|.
TGTGCCAGCAGCGTAGGGTCAGGGCCAGTTTCCTATGGCTACACCTTC
CASSVGSGPVSYGYTF
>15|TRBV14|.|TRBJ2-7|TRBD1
TGTGCCAGCAGCCCCGGCTGGACAGGGGGCGACGAGCAGTACTTC
CASSPGWTGGDEQYF
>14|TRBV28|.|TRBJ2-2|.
TGTGCCAGCAGTTTTTACAGCAGCACCGGGGAGCTGTTTTTT
CASSFYSSTGELFF
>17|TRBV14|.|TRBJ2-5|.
TGTGCCAGCAGCCCCCGGAGAAAGTCTCGGCTAGAAGAGACCCAGTACTTC
CASSPRRKSRLEETQYF
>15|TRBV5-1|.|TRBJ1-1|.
TGCGCCAGCAGCTCGGGGGACGTGATCGGCACTGAAGCTTTCTTT
CASSSGDVIGTEAFF
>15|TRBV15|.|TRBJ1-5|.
TGTGCCACCAGCAGAGATGAAAGCCGCAATCAGCCCCAGCATTTT
CATSRDESRNQPQHF
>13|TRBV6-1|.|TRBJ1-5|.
TGTGCCAGCAGTCCACTCGGGGATCAGCCCCAGCATTTT
CASSPLGDQPQHF
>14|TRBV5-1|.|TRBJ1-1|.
TGCGCCAGCAGCTTGAGTCCGTCGGAGCCTGAAGCTTTCTTT
CASSLSPSEPEAFF
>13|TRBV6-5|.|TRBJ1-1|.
TGTGCCAGCAGTTACTCTGGGCACACTGAAGCTTTCTTT
CASSYSGHTEAFF
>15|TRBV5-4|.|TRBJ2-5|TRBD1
TGTGCCAGCAGCCGGGACAGGGGGTCGGGGGAGACCCAGTACTTC
CASSRDRGSGETQYF
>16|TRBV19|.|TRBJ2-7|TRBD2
TGTGCCAGTAGTATTCCTAGCGGGCACGATTCCTACGAGCAGTACTTC
CASSIPSGHDSYEQYF
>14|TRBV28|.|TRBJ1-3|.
TGTGCCAGCAGTTTAAGCTCCCGGAGGGACACCATATATTTT
CASSLSSRRDTIYF
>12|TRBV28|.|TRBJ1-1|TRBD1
TGTGCCAGCAGTTTAACAGGGGGAGGGGCTTTCTTT
CASSLTGGGAFF
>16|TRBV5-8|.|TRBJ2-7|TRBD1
TGTGCCAGCAGCCCCGGGCCGGGACAGGGCCTCAACGAGCAGTACTTC
CASSPGPGQGLNEQYF
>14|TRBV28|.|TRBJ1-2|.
TGTGCCACCGGGGGGGGCGTTTCTAACTATGGCTACACCTTC
CATGGGVSNYGYTF
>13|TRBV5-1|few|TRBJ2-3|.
TGCGCCAGCAGCGGTACAGGGACTGATACGCAGTATTTT
CASSGTGTDTQYF
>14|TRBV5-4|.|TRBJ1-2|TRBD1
TGTGCCAGCAGCCCCGGGACAGGGGTATATGGCTACACCTTC
CASSPGTGVYGYTF
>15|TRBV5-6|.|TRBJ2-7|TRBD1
TGTGCCAGCAGCGGACTACAGGGGGCGATGGGCGAGCAGTACTTC
CASSGLQGAMGEQYF
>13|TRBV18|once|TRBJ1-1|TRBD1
TGTGCCAGCTCACCAGGACAGGGGACTGAAGCTTTCTTT
CASSPGQGTEAFF
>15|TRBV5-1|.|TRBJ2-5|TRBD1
TGCGCCAGCAGCTTCAGGGGGCGCCCCCCAGAGACCCAGTACTTC
CASSFRGRPPETQYF
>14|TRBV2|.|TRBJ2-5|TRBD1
TGTGCCAGCATCCCGGGACAGGGGTTGGAGACCCAGTACTTC
CASIPGQGLETQYF
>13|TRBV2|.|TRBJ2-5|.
TGTGCCAGCAGCGAATTGACCCCGCGGACCCAGTACTTC
CASSELTPRTQYF
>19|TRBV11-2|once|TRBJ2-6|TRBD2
TGTGCCAGCAGCTTCAGGCGGGGGGTTTACGGAAGAGGGGCCAACGTCCTGACTTTC
CASSFRRGVYGRGANVLTF
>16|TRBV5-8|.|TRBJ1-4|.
TGTGCCAGCAGCTTTGGGAGGGGAGCAACTAATGAAAAACTGTTTTTT
CASSFGRGATNEKLFF
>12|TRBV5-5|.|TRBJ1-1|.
TGTGCCAGCAGCTTGGTAAGGTACGAAGCTTTCTTT
CASSLVRYEAFF
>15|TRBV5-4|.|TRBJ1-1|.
TGTGCCAGCAGCCCCCCGCGGGGGGGGAACACTGAAGCTTTCTTT
CASSPPRGGNTEAFF
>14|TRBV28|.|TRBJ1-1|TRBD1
TGTGCCAGCGAATCGGGACAGGCGAACACTGAAGCTTTCTTT
CASESGQANTEAFF
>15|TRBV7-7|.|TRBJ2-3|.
TGTGCTAGCAGCCCGGCAGGGATTGGCACAGATACGCAGTATTTT
CASSPAGIGTDTQYF
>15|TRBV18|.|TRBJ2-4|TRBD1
TGTGCCAGCTCACCACCGGGACAGGGGGTTAACATTCAGTACTTC
CASSPPGQGVNIQYF
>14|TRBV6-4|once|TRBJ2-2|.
TGTGCCAGCAGTGCCGCTGGGGGCACCGGGGAGCTGTTTTTT
CASSAAGGTGELFF
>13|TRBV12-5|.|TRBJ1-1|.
TGTGCTAGTGGTTTGGATTTGAACACTGAAGCTTTCTTT
CASGLDLNTEAFF
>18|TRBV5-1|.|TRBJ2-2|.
TGCGCCAGCACCAATGGACCAGACAGCAACTTGAACACCGGGGAGCTGTTTTTT
CASTNGPDSNLNTGELFF
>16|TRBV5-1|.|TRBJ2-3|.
TGCGCCAGCAGATTACCGGGACTCACTAGCACAGATACGCAGTATTTT
CASRLPGLTSTDTQYF
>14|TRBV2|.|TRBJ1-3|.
TGTGCCAGCAGTCAACAGGACTCTGGAAACACCATATATTTT
CASSQQDSGNTIYF